A selection of T cell receptor beta chains follows, all from one sample in a study of T cell responses to AZD1222 COVID-19 vaccine. Sequenced by immunoSEQ multiplex PCR; TCRdb stores in-frame clones only, minus some. The table lists about 170,000 clones, 80% to 90% of them singletons. Sequenced here: peripheral blood, sampled on day 0 of AZD1222 vaccination. The receptors originated from an adult in good health. CDR3s include the opening cysteine and the closing phenylalanine or tryptophan. Fields, in order: CDR3 protein, CDR3 DNA, V gene, J gene, clone size, D gene, CDR3 length. A D gene is named only where the DNA matches it firmly. Size tells how often a clone was seen (once, few, many) or the class of an expanded clone, and some rows leave it out.

CASSARLAGDDTGELFF	TGCGCCAGCAGCGCGCGGCTAGCGGGGGATGACACCGGGGAGCTGTTTTTT	TRBV5-1	TRBJ2-2	NA	TRBD2	17
CASRETGMNTEAFF	TGTGCCAGCAGGGAGACAGGCATGAACACTGAAGCTTTCTTT	TRBV25-1	TRBJ1-1	NA	NA	14
CASSYTGGNSPLHF	TGTGCCAGCAGTTACACAGGGGGGAATTCACCCCTCCACTTT	TRBV6-5	TRBJ1-6	NA	TRBD1	14
CASSQGQGASYNEQFF	TGCGCCAGCAGCCAAGGACAGGGGGCCTCCTACAATGAGCAGTTCTTC	TRBV4-1	TRBJ2-1	few	TRBD1	16
CASSYSFMNEQYF	TGTGCCAGCAGTTACTCGTTTATGAACGAGCAGTACTTC	TRBV6-5	TRBJ2-7	NA	NA	13
CSLRRTDYNEQFF	TGCAGCTTGAGGAGGACAGACTACAATGAGCAGTTCTTC	TRBV29-1	TRBJ2-1	NA	NA	13
CASSPSAGTATSYEQYF	TGTGCCAGCAGTCCTAGTGCTGGGACAGCCACCTCCTACGAGCAGTACTTC	TRBV27	TRBJ2-7	once	TRBD1	17
CASSLRQGQETQYF	TGTGCCAGCAGCTTGAGACAGGGCCAAGAGACCCAGTACTTC	TRBV7-9	TRBJ2-5	once	TRBD1	14
CASSRRPQGGEQYF	TGCGCCAGCAGCCGACGTCCACAGGGGGGGGAGCAGTACTTC	TRBV5-1	TRBJ2-7	NA	NA	14
CASSLGGTDTQYF	TGTGCCAGCAGCCTGGGGGGCACAGATACGCAGTATTTT	TRBV11-3	TRBJ2-3	NA	NA	13
CASSQDRRNSPLHF	TGTGCCAGCAGCCAAGACAGGAGGAATTCACCCCTCCACTTT	TRBV4-2	TRBJ1-6	NA	NA	14
CAITPGLAGDNEQFF	TGTGCCATCACCCCCGGACTAGCGGGGGACAATGAGCAGTTCTTC	TRBV10-3	TRBJ2-1	NA	TRBD2	15
CASSPRQDQPQHF	TGTGCCAGCAGCCCACGTCAGGATCAGCCCCAGCATTTT	TRBV7-6	TRBJ1-5	NA	NA	13
CASSQGPQGTDTQYF	TGCGCCAGCAGCCAAGGTCCTCAGGGCACAGATACGCAGTATTTT	TRBV4-1	TRBJ2-3	NA	NA	15
CASSPSLRQPQHF	TGTGCCAGCTCACCATCGTTGCGCCAACCCCAGCATTTT	TRBV18	TRBJ1-5	NA	NA	13
CASSPDLAGPANNEQFF	TGTGCCAGCAGCCCGGACTTAGCGGGGCCGGCCAACAATGAGCAGTTCTTC	TRBV5-4	TRBJ2-1	NA	TRBD2	17
CASSLGDRTTEKLFF	TGTGCCAGTAGTCTAGGGGACAGGACGACCGAAAAACTGTTTTTT	TRBV19	TRBJ1-4	few	TRBD1	15
CSVESPGPYGYTF	TGCAGCGTTGAATCGCCAGGCCCCTATGGCTACACCTTC	TRBV29-1	TRBJ1-2	NA	NA	13
CAISEAGGGNTIYF	TGTGCCATCAGTGAAGCAGGAGGTGGAAACACCATATATTTT	TRBV10-3	TRBJ1-3	NA	NA	14
CSGIVPGEAKNIQYF	TGCAGCGGCATTGTACCCGGGGAGGCCAAAAACATTCAGTACTTC	TRBV29-1	TRBJ2-4	once	NA	15
CASSFTANYGYTF	TGTGCCAGCAGCTTCACAGCTAACTATGGCTACACCTTC	TRBV7-2	TRBJ1-2	once	NA	13
CASSYSGFSYEQYF	TGTGCCAGCAGTTACTCAGGGTTTTCCTACGAGCAGTACTTC	TRBV6-2/TRBV6-3	TRBJ2-7	NA	NA	14
CASSSNTDGYGYTF	TGTGCCAGCAGCTCTAATACGGACGGATATGGCTACACCTTC	TRBV9	TRBJ1-2	NA	NA	14
CATQGGLPYEQYF	TGTGCCACTCAGGGGGGTCTCCCCTACGAGCAGTACTTC	TRBV10-3	TRBJ2-7	NA	NA	13
CSVGGGALYNEQFF	TGCAGCGTAGGTGGGGGGGCCCTGTACAATGAGCAGTTCTTC	TRBV29-1	TRBJ2-1	few	NA	14
CASSLAGGGNQPQHF	TGTGCCAGCAGTTTAGCAGGGGGAGGCAATCAGCCCCAGCATTTT	TRBV27	TRBJ1-5	NA	TRBD1	15
CSVVVRGPKNIQYF	TGCAGCGTTGTTGTGCGGGGGCCCAAAAACATTCAGTACTTC	TRBV29-1	TRBJ2-4	once	NA	14
CSVETKGNTGELFF	TGCAGCGTTGAGACGAAGGGGAACACCGGGGAGCTGTTTTTT	TRBV29-1	TRBJ2-2	once	NA	14
CASSVPPGTSGDLNF	TGTGCCAGCAGTGTTCCTCCCGGGACTAGCGGGGACCTCAACTTC	TRBV7-9	TRBJ2-5	NA	TRBD2	15
CASSQEPSGGKRGNIQYF	TGTGCCAGCAGCCAAGAGCCCAGCGGGGGAAAAAGGGGGAACATTCAGTACTTC	TRBV4-2	TRBJ2-4	NA	TRBD2	18
CASSYLDRANTGELFF	TGTGCCAGCAGTTACCTTGACAGGGCGAACACCGGGGAGCTGTTTTTT	TRBV6-5	TRBJ2-2	NA	TRBD1	16
CALGRGANGNTIYF	TGTGCCCTTGGGCGGGGGGCAAATGGAAACACCATATATTTT	TRBV6-4	TRBJ1-3	NA	NA	14
CASSAPGTGATEAFF	TGTGCCAGCAGTGCCCCCGGGACAGGGGCCACTGAAGCTTTCTTT	TRBV27	TRBJ1-1	once	TRBD1	15
CASSPRDSYNQPQHF	TGCGCCAGCAGCCCCCGGGACAGCTACAATCAGCCCCAGCATTTT	TRBV5-1	TRBJ1-5	NA	TRBD1	15
CASSQDGTGGGDIQYF	TGTGCCAGCAGCCAAGATGGGACAGGGGGTGGAGACATTCAGTACTTC	TRBV3-1/TRBV3-2	TRBJ2-4	NA	TRBD1	16
CASSPRGTQETQYF	TGTGCCAGCTCACCCCGGGGCACACAAGAGACCCAGTACTTC	TRBV18	TRBJ2-5	NA	NA	14